The rows below give T cell receptor beta chains drawn from one sample of a study of T cells after yellow fever vaccination. TCRdb re-derived calls from the 5' RACE reads in MiXCR, one entry per CDR3 protein. Here the sample spans some 560,000 distinct CDR3 sequences, about a sixth being singletons. Sequenced here: PBMCs, sampled 5 to 6 days after the first yellow fever vaccination. These receptors all come from a man aged 18 to 29 who received the YFV17D yellow fever vaccine. Each CDR3 is given with its conserved first and last residue. The D gene is left open where the match is weak. Part of the rows lack a size; the others show once, few, many or a class for expanded clones.

TRBV2	12	TRBJ2-3	NA	NA	CASTGESHTQYF	TGTGCCAGCACTGGCGAAAGCCATACGCAGTATTTT
TRBV7-2	17	TRBJ2-3	few	TRBD2	CASSLTILAGGPDTQYF	TGTGCCAGCAGCCTCACCATACTAGCGGGGGGGCCAGATACGCAGTATTTT
TRBV6-5	15	TRBJ2-7	few	TRBD1	CASRFSDRGAYEQYF	TGTGCCAGCCGTTTCTCGGACAGGGGAGCCTACGAGCAGTACTTC
TRBV19	13	TRBJ1-1	NA	NA	CASSAWGYTEAFF	TGTGCCAGTAGCGCGTGGGGCTACACTGAAGCTTTCTTT
TRBV20-1	14	TRBJ2-7	few	TRBD2	CSVLREGFNYEQYF	TGCAGTGTTCTCCGGGAGGGGTTTAACTACGAGCAGTACTTC
TRBV7-9	15	TRBJ2-7	NA	TRBD1	CASSPGTGSPYEQYF	TGTGCCAGCAGCCCCGGGACAGGGTCCCCCTACGAGCAGTACTTC
TRBV6-1	12	TRBJ2-5	few	NA	CASMGHQETQYF	TGTGCCAGCATGGGCCACCAAGAGACCCAGTACTTC
TRBV11-2	14	TRBJ1-5	many	TRBD1	CASSGGTGHQPQHF	TGTGCCAGCAGCGGCGGGACAGGGCATCAGCCCCAGCATTTT
TRBV5-6	14	TRBJ2-1	NA	NA	CAAGEIPQHNEQFF	TGTGCCGCCGGTGAAATACCACAGCACAATGAGCAGTTCTTC
TRBV7-9	14	TRBJ2-2	NA	TRBD2	CASSFQRGSGELFF	TGTGCCAGCAGCTTCCAGCGGGGTTCCGGGGAGCTGTTTTTT
TRBV6-5	12	TRBJ2-3	NA	NA	CASSSDWDTQYF	TGTGCCAGCAGCTCGGACTGGGATACGCAGTATTTT